The 31 T cell receptor beta chains in this list originate from one sample, sequenced in a study of cytomegalovirus exposure and HLA in healthy donors. PCR amplification relied on 60 Vbeta primers (plus 13 Jbeta primers). The data were produced by immunoSEQ multiplex PCR, yet TCRdb's version contains in-frame clones alone and is incomplete. Altogether 98,000 or so clones are present, around 77% being singletons, with the ten largest covering less than 10%. The source material was PBMCs. These receptors came from a female donor in good health and CMV-seronegative.

J is TRBJ2-5 and V is TRBV6-7; possible D gene TRBD2, 5 bases. TRBV6-7 is identified as an open reading frame with a role that is uncertain. Trimming took off 0 bases at V and 1 base at J, with 27 bases between the two ends. This CDR3 contains 21 residues. The CDR3 nucleotides are TGTGCCAGCAGTTACTCATCGAGCCAGATACCCTACTGGACTGCCCAAGAGACCCAGTACTTC. Its translation: CASSYSSSQIPYWTAQETQYF.

The chain joins TRBV19 to TRBJ2-5; TRBD2 aligns across 11 bases. The end of the DNA is better explained by TRBJ2-7, so the J call may be wrong. Germline values: CDR1 LNHDA, CDR2 SQIVND (reference sequence). This CDR3 is 14 amino acids long. CDR3: CASSPGTSGYEQYF. The CDR3 nucleotides read TGTGCCAGTAGCCCCGGGACTAGCGGCTACGAGCAGTACTTC.

This clone was recorded once. Germline and junction disagree at one end, which may indicate a read error. The chain recombines TRBV5-1 with TRBJ2-7; tentatively, D is TRBD1 (6 bases). The CDR3 sequence is 11 residues long. Germline assignment: CDR1 SGHRS and CDR2 YFSETQ. The CDR3 nucleotides read TGCGCCAGCAGCTTGGGAGCGGACAGACACTTC. Its protein product is CASSLGADRHF.

J is TRBJ2-7 and V is TRBV19; 11 bases fit TRBD1. This CDR3 spans 15 amino acids. Per the germline V gene, CDR1 is LNHDA and CDR2 is SQIVND (reference sequence). The V and J ends lost 9 bases and 3 bases, in that order; junction bases with no gene match: 10. CDR3 amino acids: CASEGQGAIGYEQYF. In DNA, the CDR3 is TGTGCCAGCGAAGGACAGGGGGCGATTGGCTACGAGCAGTACTTC.

J is TRBJ1-3 and V is TRBV9; possible D gene TRBD1, 5 bases. The V gene lost 6 bases and the J gene lost 0 bases, with 19 bases spanning the gap. Germline CDR1 reads SGDLS; CDR2 reads YYNGEE. This CDR3 contains 17 residues. The chain's CDR3 is CASTPGGGLTSGNTIYF. CDR3 sequence (DNA): TGTGCCAGCACCCCGGGTGGGGGACTGACCTCTGGAAACACCATATATTTT.

J is TRBJ1-2 and V is TRBV7-2; D not resolved. The length of the CDR3 is 13 residues. Germline CDR1 and CDR2: SGHTA and FQGNSA. Trimming removed 5 bases from V and 2 bases from J, with 9 bases in between. CDR3 sequence reads: CASSPDKNYGYTF. The CDR3 DNA follows: TGTGCCAGCAGCCCTGACAAAAACTATGGCTACACCTTC. Full variable domain (rest looked up from reference TRBV7-2 and TRBJ1-2): GAGVSQSPSNKVTEKGKDVELRCDPISGHTALYWYRQSLGQGLEFLIYFQGNSAPDKSGLPSDRFSAERTGGSVSTLTIQRTQQEDSAVYLCASSPDKNYGYTFGSGTRLTVV.

The rearrangement joins TRBV6-5 to TRBJ2-7; D unclear. Between the trimmed V and J ends, which lost 4 bases and 0 bases, there was a span of 13 bases. The CDR3 totals 15 residues. Germline V gene lookup returns CDR1 MNHEY and CDR2 SVGAGI. The CDR3 loop is CASSSLVPPSYEQYF. The CDR3, as DNA: TGTGCCAGCAGTTCCCTAGTGCCCCCCTCCTACGAGCAGTACTTC.

The chain recombines TRBV5-8 with TRBJ1-1, with TRBD1 matching 8 bases. This CDR3 contains 16 residues. V dropped 0 bases and J dropped 5; count of bases not matched to a gene: 9. Germline assignment: CDR1 SGHTS and CDR2 YDEGEE. The CDR3 loop is CASSLEAGGAWTEAFF. CDR3 DNA: TGTGCCAGCAGCTTGGAGGCAGGGGGCGCCTGGACTGAAGCTTTCTTT. Together with reference TRBV5-8 and TRBJ1-1, the CDR3 gives the full variable domain: EAGVTQSPTHLIKTRGQQATLRCSPISGHTSVYWYQQALGLGLQFLLWYDEGEERNRGNFPPRFSGRQFPNYSSELNVNALELEDSALYLCASSLEAGGAWTEAFFGQGTRLTVV.

In this sample, this clone turned up a few times. This sequence joins TRBV7-9 and TRBJ1-1; 7 nucleotides align to TRBD1. Germline lookup yields CDR1 SEHNR and CDR2 FQNEAQ (reference sequence). The CDR3 consists of 19 residues. The V and J ends lost 1 base and 3 bases, in that order; junction bases with no gene match: 17. The CDR3 region has the DNA TGTGCCAGCAGCTTAGTCCGTCACGACAGGGCCATAGCGGACACTGAAGCTTTCTTT. This codes for CASSLVRHDRAIADTEAFF. The full variable domain, its missing parts supplied by reference TRBV7-9 and TRBJ1-1, is DTGVSQNPRHKITKRGQNVTFRCDPISEHNRLYWYRQTLGQGPEFLTYFQNEAQLEKSRLLSDRFSAERPKGSFSTLEIQRTEQGDSAMYLCASSLVRHDRAIADTEAFFGQGTRLTVV.

The chain couples TRBV5-4 to TRBJ2-7, with D perhaps matching TRBD1 (6 bases). The CDR3 covers 15 residues. The V gene's germline CDR1 is SGHNT and CDR2 YYREEE (reference sequence). The V gene lost 3 bases and the J gene lost 2 bases, with 15 bases spanning the gap. This chain's CDR3 is CASSSKAGDTYEQYF. The CDR3 nucleotides read TGTGCCAGCAGCTCGAAGGCAGGGGACACCTACGAGCAGTACTTC.

The J gene is TRBJ2-1, the V gene TRBV28; 9 bases are shared with TRBD2. The CDR3 has 16 residues. The ends lost 7 bases at V and 0 bases at J; junction bases unmatched: 7. Germline CDR1 MDHEN, CDR2 SYDVKM. The CDR3 DNA reads as TGTGCCAGCAAGGTCGCGGGGGGGGTCTCCTACAATGAGCAGTTCTTC. Translation: CASKVAGGVSYNEQFF.

The chain carries TRBV7-8 and TRBJ2-5; the D gene is possibly TRBD2 (6 bases). The DNA end is a closer match to TRBJ2-7, so the J assignment may be wrong. Germline V gene data show CDR1 as SGHVS and CDR2 as FQNEAQ. The CDR3 is 14 residues long. The CDR3 sequence: CASSLFREAYEQYF. The CDR3 DNA reads TGTGCCAGCAGCTTATTTAGGGAGGCCTACGAGCAGTACTTC.

This clone occurred a few times. The chain couples TRBV4-2 to TRBJ2-7; 9 bases are shared with TRBD2. The germline V gene has CDR1 LGHNA and CDR2 YNFKEQ. The CDR3 spans 16 residues. The J segment lost 7 bases and the V segment lost 6 bases, leaving 16 bases of the junction unmatched. This chain's CDR3 is CASSLDGVAGAMEQYF. The DNA of the CDR3 is TGTGCCAGCAGTCTAGATGGAGTAGCGGGGGCCATGGAGCAGTACTTC.

The chain uses TRBV29-1 and TRBJ1-2; D not certain. Germline CDR1 is SQVTM and CDR2 is ANQGSEA. The V end was cut by 6 bases, the J end by 4 bases, with 18 bases between. The CDR3 is 14 residues long. CDR3 sequence (DNA): TGCAGCGTGTCAGGTCTCGGGGTCTTCTATGGCTACACCTTC. Translated, it gives CSVSGLGVFYGYTF.

The J gene is TRBJ2-1, the V gene TRBV10-3; 10 positions match TRBD2. Germline CDR1 reads ENHRY; CDR2 reads SYGVKD. CDR3 length: 16 residues. After removal of 5 bases from V and 10 bases from J, the junction contained 14 bases not matched to a gene. The CDR3 bases are TGTGCCATCAGTCAGGGGAGGACTAGCGGTTTCTCGGAGCAGTTCTTC. This translates into CAISQGRTSGFSEQFF.

The rearrangement joins TRBV14 to TRBJ1-6, with D hard to call. The CDR3 consists of 14 residues. CDR1 SGHDN and CDR2 FVKESK come from the germline V gene. Trimming left V 0 bases short and J 10 bases short, with 10 bases between. The CDR3 DNA reads TGTGCCAGCAGCCAAGATTGGGCCGGATCACCCCTCCACTTT. Encoded protein: CASSQDWAGSPLHF.

V and J are TRBV10-3 and TRBJ1-2, with 9 bases aligning to TRBD1. Germline V lookup: CDR1 ENHRY, CDR2 SYGVKD. The CDR3 length is 17 residues. Trimming cost V 5 bases and J 5 bases; bases outside gene matches: 15. CDR3 amino acids: CAISNPGQGISGYGYTF. The CDR3 DNA is TGTGCCATCAGTAACCCGGGACAGGGAATTTCAGGTTATGGCTACACCTTC.

V gene TRBV9 combines with J gene TRBJ2-7; D not certain. The CDR3 totals 12 residues. Germline CDR1 SGDLS, CDR2 YYNGEE. V lost 3 bases, J lost 5 bases, and 9 bases lay in between. CDR3 region: CASSAPRNEQYF. CDR3 coding DNA: TGTGCCAGCAGCGCCCCCAGGAACGAGCAGTACTTC.

With respect to this clone: Germline and junction disagree at one end, which may indicate a read error. This sequence joins TRBV7-2 and TRBJ2-7, with D perhaps matching TRBD1 (5 bases). CDR1 and CDR2 from the germline V gene are SGHTA and FQGNSA. The CDR3 covers 15 residues. CDR3 sequence (DNA): TGTGCCAGCAGCTTAGTAGGGGCCTCCTCCTCCGAGCAGTACTTC. Translating gives CASSLVGASSSEQYF.

Notes on this clone: The same CDR3 arises from other DNA sequences in this sample as well. The chain is built from TRBV6-5 and TRBJ1-2; the D gene is possibly TRBD1 (6 bases). The CDR3 totals 14 residues. Trimming left V 5 bases short and J 5 bases short, with 15 bases between. In germline, CDR1 is MNHEY, CDR2 SVGAGI. CDR3 bases: TGTGCCAGCAGTCCACCTGAGGGGGGGTATGGCTACACCTTC. Translation gives CASSPPEGGYGYTF.

This clone was observed a few times. This sequence joins TRBV13 and TRBJ2-5; 11 bases are a match to TRBD2. This CDR3 spans 16 amino acids. Germline values: CDR1 PRHDT, CDR2 FYEKMQ (reference sequence). Trimming at V came to 3 bases and at J to 5 bases, leaving 8 bases not matched to a gene. DNA of the CDR3: TGTGCCAGCAGCTTTAGCGGGAGGGCCTCTGTGGAGACCCAGTACTTC. The encoded protein is CASSFSGRASVETQYF.

A single count supports this clone. The chain recombines TRBV5-4 with TRBJ2-1; the match to TRBD2 covers 7 bases. V dropped 3 bases and J dropped 0; count of bases not matched to a gene: 3. Germline CDR1 and CDR2: SGHNT and YYREEE (reference sequence). This CDR3 comprises 15 residues. CDR3 DNA sequence: TGTGCCAGCAGCTCCGGACTAGGCTCCTACAATGAGCAGTTCTTC. Protein product: CASSSGLGSYNEQFF.

This clone was found once. V gene TRBV27 combines with J gene TRBJ2-1; unclear D gene. Between the trimmed V and J ends, which lost 7 bases and 8 bases, there was a span of 15 bases. The germline V gene encodes CDR1 MNHEY and CDR2 SMNVEV (reference sequence). CDR3 length equals 13 residues. The CDR3 sequence is CASKSLAGHEQFF. CDR3 nucleotides: TGTGCCAGCAAGTCTTTAGCCGGCCATGAGCAGTTCTTC.

Only one count was recorded for this clone. The chain has TRBV18 and TRBJ1-1, with 11 bases identical to TRBD1. Germline values: CDR1 KGHSH, CDR2 LQKENI. Losses at the gene ends were 3 bases for V and 3 bases for J; bases not matched to a gene: 3. This CDR3 region has 15 residues. CDR3 in amino acids: CASSPWDRGDTEAFF. CDR3 nucleotides: TGTGCCAGCTCACCGTGGGACAGGGGGGACACTGAAGCTTTCTTT.

The CDR3 spells CASSLLPGQGSGNTIYF. CDR3 nucleotide sequence: TGTGCCAGCAGCTTACTACCCGGACAGGGGTCTGGAAACACCATATATTTT. The chain employs TRBV7-9 and TRBJ1-3, with TRBD1 identical over 9 bases. J was trimmed by 1 base and V by 2 bases; bases with no gene match: 6. The CDR3 consists of 17 residues. The V gene's germline CDR1 is SEHNR and CDR2 FQNEAQ (reference sequence).

This clone has more than one count but fewer than ten. This chain joins TRBV18 and TRBJ1-2; the D gene is possibly TRBD1 (6 bases). Trimming stripped 5 bases from V and 2 bases from J, with 12 bases between. The CDR3 totals 14 residues. Germline CDR1 is KGHSH and CDR2 is LQKENI. The CDR3 bases are TGTGCCAGCTCAGACAGGCCTACCAACTATGGCTACACCTTC. It specifies CASSDRPTNYGYTF.

This sequence joins TRBV4-1 and TRBJ1-1; D call uncertain. The CDR3 has 16 amino acids. Germline lookup yields CDR1 MGHRA and CDR2 YSYEKL. V lost 0 bases to trimming and J lost 1 base, with 12 bases between them. The CDR3 nucleotides read TGCGCCAGCAGCCAAGATCAACTACTCCCGAACACTGAAGCTTTCTTT. Translating gives CASSQDQLLPNTEAFF.

The J gene is TRBJ2-2, the V gene TRBV15; a weak D match, TRBD2 (5 bases). This CDR3 has 15 amino acids. V was trimmed by 0 bases and J by 7 bases, leaving 12 bases between them. Germline V lookup: CDR1 LNHNV, CDR2 YYDKDF (reference sequence). CDR3 residues: CATSRDLAGIGELFF. The CDR3 DNA reads as TGTGCCACCAGCAGAGATCTTGCGGGTATCGGGGAGCTGTTTTTT.

This clone came up a few times. This chain links TRBV7-3 with TRBJ2-6, with D perhaps matching TRBD1 (5 bases). Trimming left V 5 bases short and J 2 bases short, with 13 bases between. From germline, CDR1 is SGHTA and CDR2 FQGTGA. CDR3 length: 16 residues. The CDR3 coding sequence is TGTGCCAGCAGCCATGGGCAGGGTGCTGGGGCCAACGTCCTGACTTTC. The encoded protein is CASSHGQGAGANVLTF.

This clone has more than one count but fewer than ten. V and J are TRBV15 and TRBJ1-2; maybe TRBD1 (5 bases). Germline assignment: CDR1 LNHNV and CDR2 YYDKDF (reference sequence). This CDR3 comprises 13 residues. V lost 0 bases and J 8 bases, leaving 10 bases between the germline ends. The CDR3 protein is CATSRDGGTGYTF. CDR3 nucleotides: TGTGCCACCAGCAGAGATGGGGGGACCGGCTACACCTTC.

This rearrangement joins TRBV28 to TRBJ1-4, with D possibly being TRBD1 (6 bases). V lost 6 bases and J 4 bases, leaving 15 bases between the germline ends. Germline V gene sequence: CDR1 MDHEN, CDR2 SYDVKM. The CDR3 contains 15 residues. Written as DNA, the CDR3 is TGTGCCAGCAGCCTAGTGGGACACCGTAATGAAAAACTGTTTTTT. Protein: CASSLVGHRNEKLFF.